The 26 T cell receptor beta chains listed next were all sequenced from one sample in a study of blood T cell repertoires in COVID-19 (dated by TCRdb to about 2020). Libraries were made using the immunoSEQ multiplex PCR assay. TCRdb obtained this table from immuneACCESS and retained in-frame rearrangements with V and J assigned. These tables miss some clones; where compared with another copy, unresolved V genes account for less than half of the shortfall, and the remainder is unexplained. Counted in this sample were 150,000 to 200,000 clones; about 88% of them appeared once. Roughly 0.82% of the sample goes to the ten largest clones. The specimen sequenced was PBMCs or T cells enriched from blood (not recorded which). The source of these receptors is a woman aged 18-29 years who had recovered from COVID-19.

This clone was seen once. The rearrangement links TRBV7-2 to TRBJ1-6; D is unresolved. This CDR3 comprises 18 residues. Trimming left V 2 bases short and J 0 bases short, with 14 bases between. The V gene's germline CDR1 is SGHTA and CDR2 FQGNSA. This chain's CDR3 is CASSLLSPGSSYNSPLHF. Written as DNA, the CDR3 is TGTGCCAGCAGCTTACTCTCTCCCGGGAGCTCCTATAATTCACCCCTCCACTTT.

This clone was counted once. The rearrangement joins TRBV5-8 to TRBJ2-7; TRBD1 might be the D (6 bases). This CDR3 comprises 16 residues. The V and J ends lost 1 base and 0 bases respectively, with 14 bases between them. Germline CDR1 and CDR2: SGHTS and YDEGEE. CDR3 residues: CASSLFSGQSSYEQYF. The CDR3 DNA reads TGTGCCAGCAGCTTGTTCAGTGGACAGAGCTCCTACGAGCAGTACTTC. The complete variable domain, with remaining parts taken from reference TRBV5-8 and TRBJ2-7, reads EAGVTQSPTHLIKTRGQQATLRCSPISGHTSVYWYQQALGLGLQFLLWYDEGEERNRGNFPPRFSGRQFPNYSSELNVNALELEDSALYLCASSLFSGQSSYEQYFGPGTRLTVT.

V usage is TRBV21-1 and J usage is TRBJ2-6; TRBD2 is the table's D call, not checked against the DNA. TRBV21-1 is described as a pseudogene. This CDR3 contains 20 residues. CDR3: CASSKARGGASSSGANVLTF. In DNA form, the CDR3 reads TGTGCCAGCAGCAAAGCGCGAGGAGGGGCCAGTTCCTCTGGGGCCAACGTCCTGACTTTC.

The chain couples TRBV9 to TRBJ1-6, with D hard to call. This CDR3 region has 12 residues. V was cut by 6 bases and J by 5 bases, with 6 bases left in between. Germline V gene lookup returns CDR1 SGDLS and CDR2 YYNGEE. The chain's CDR3 is CASTRNNSPLHF. The DNA for the CDR3 is TGTGCCAGCACCAGGAATAATTCACCCCTCCACTTT.

CDR3 DNA sequence: TGCGCCAGCAGCCCGATCCGGGACAGATCCTACGAGCAGTACTTC. Translated: CASSPIRDRSYEQYF. This chain links TRBV5-1 with TRBJ2-7; 7 bases align to TRBD1. Germline loops: CDR1 SGHRS, CDR2 YFSETQ. V shed 4 bases, J shed 1 base, and the junction held 8 bases outside the gene matches. The CDR3 sequence is 15 residues long.

The rearrangement joins TRBV28 to TRBJ2-7; TRBD2 agrees at 11 bases. CDR3 length equals 16 residues. Germline CDR1 MDHEN, CDR2 SYDVKM. With 5 bases clipped from V and 4 bases from J, the junction kept 10 bases outside the gene matches. The CDR3 region is CASSTSGLAGAYEQYF. The CDR3 bases are TGTGCCAGCAGTACCTCAGGACTAGCGGGCGCGTACGAGCAGTACTTC.

This chain links TRBV18 with TRBJ2-1; TRBD1 matches 8 bases. The germline gives CDR1 KGHSH, CDR2 LQKENI. The V segment lost 10 bases and the J segment 5 bases; nucleotides outside the gene matches: 13. The CDR3 contains 15 residues. DNA for the CDR3: TGTGCCACCCTCCCCACCCAGGGGGCAAACAATGAGCAGTTCTTC. Protein product: CATLPTQGANNEQFF.

By share of the sample, this clone is medium-sized. The chain employs TRBV27 and TRBJ1-2, with a tentative D call TRBD1 (6 bases). The V gene lost 3 bases and the J gene lost 2 bases, with 16 bases spanning the gap. The CDR3 has 16 amino acids. Germline-derived CDR1 and CDR2 are MNHEY and SMNVEV (reference sequence). CDR3 in DNA: TGTGCCAGCAGTTTTGGCACAGGGATTGGGAACTATGGCTACACCTTC. As protein: CASSFGTGIGNYGYTF.

This sequence joins TRBV7-2 and TRBJ2-7; 8 bases match TRBD2. The length of the CDR3 is 15 residues. Looked up from germline, CDR1 is SGHTA and CDR2 is FQGNSA. V gave up 5 bases and J gave up 0 bases; unmatched junction bases: 6. The chain's CDR3 is CASSATSVGSYEQYF. Written as DNA, the CDR3 is TGTGCCAGCAGCGCGACTAGCGTGGGCTCCTACGAGCAGTACTTC.

This rearrangement joins TRBV2 to TRBJ1-1, with a tentative D call TRBD1 (6 bases). The ends were cut back, 8 bases at V and 7 bases at J, with 20 bases in the middle. This CDR3 is 14 amino acids long. Germline V gene sequence: CDR1 SNHLY, CDR2 FYNNEI. The CDR3 sequence: CASGWTDSAFEAFF. The CDR3, as DNA: TGTGCCAGCGGGTGGACAGACTCAGCTTTTGAAGCTTTCTTT.

The chain is built from TRBV18 and TRBJ1-2, with 7 positions matching TRBD1. Germline CDR1 reads KGHSH; CDR2 reads LQKENI. The CDR3 is 14 amino acids. With V trimmed by 3 bases and J by 4 bases, 5 bases remained unmatched. CDR3 loop: CASSPSDRSYGYTF. For the CDR3, the DNA is TGTGCCAGCTCACCCTCGGACAGGTCCTATGGCTACACCTTC.

The genes are TRBV5-1 and TRBJ2-1; 12 nucleotides match TRBD2. The CDR3 totals 15 residues. J gave up 6 bases and V 4 bases, and 5 bases lay outside the gene matches. Germline loops: CDR1 SGHRS, CDR2 YFSETQ. CDR3 amino acids: CASSVTSGSPNEQFF. For the CDR3, the DNA is TGCGCCAGCAGCGTGACTAGCGGGAGTCCCAATGAGCAGTTCTTC.

CDR3 DNA: TGTGCCAGCAGTCCGGGGACTAGCGGCTACGAGCAGTACTTC. This translates into CASSPGTSGYEQYF. The V gene is TRBV28, the J gene TRBJ2-7, with TRBD2 matching 11 bases. The CDR3 covers 14 residues. CDR1 and CDR2 (germline): MDHEN, SYDVKM. V lost 5 bases and J lost 3; bases outside the gene matches: 3.

This clone was seen a few times. The CDR3 coding sequence is TGTGCCAGCAGCTTGCAAGCGGGGGCCTACAATGAGCAGTTCTTC. Protein sequence: CASSLQAGAYNEQFF. V gene TRBV5-4 combines with J gene TRBJ2-1, with 8 bases fitting TRBD2. The CDR3 sequence is 15 residues long. Germline CDR1 and CDR2: SGHNT and YYREEE (reference sequence). V lost 1 base to trimming and J lost 2 bases; unmatched junction nucleotides: 2. Together with reference TRBV5-4 and TRBJ2-1, the CDR3 gives the full variable domain: ETGVTQSPTHLIKTRGQQVTLRCSSQSGHNTVSWYQQALGQGPQFIFQYYREEENGRGNFPPRFSGLQFPNYSSELNVNALELDDSALYLCASSLQAGAYNEQFFGPGTRLTVL.

This chain connects TRBV11-3 to TRBJ2-1, with D possibly matching TRBD1 (6 bases). Trimming took off 4 bases at V and 9 bases at J, with 16 bases between the two ends. The CDR3 is made up of 14 amino acids. Germline CDR1 is SGHNT and CDR2 is YENEEA. The DNA of the CDR3 is TGTGCCAGCAGCTCCAGGCAGGGGCGCGGTGAGCAGTTCTTC. Translated: CASSSRQGRGEQFF.

The table lists this clone with a count of one. The chain is built from TRBV6-2 or TRBV6-3 and TRBJ2-3; D unresolved. CDR1 and CDR2 (germline): MNHEY, SVGEGT. This CDR3 is built from 13 residues. The V gene lost 2 bases and the J gene lost 8 bases, with 11 bases spanning the gap. The CDR3 sequence is CASSYQVPGTQYF. In DNA form, the CDR3 reads TGTGCCAGCAGTTACCAAGTCCCAGGTACGCAGTATTTT.

Note on this clone: The same CDR3 can be traced to other DNA sequences in this sample. This chain joins TRBV6-4 and TRBJ2-3, with D possibly matching TRBD2 (6 bases). The CDR3 sequence is 15 residues long. CDR1 and CDR2 (germline): MRHNA, SNTAGT. V was pared by 0 bases and J by 4 bases, with 11 bases between. The CDR3 DNA follows: TGTGCCAGCAGTGACTCGGGGGGTCGGGCAGATACGCAGTATTTT. This codes for CASSDSGGRADTQYF.

The sample holds one count of this clone. The rearrangement links TRBV19 to TRBJ2-3, with 11 bases identical to TRBD2. V was pared by 0 bases and J by 1 base, with 6 bases of the junction left unmatched. The CDR3 contains 18 residues. Germline V gene sequence: CDR1 LNHDA, CDR2 SQIVND (reference sequence). The CDR3 spells CASSIDRLAGGRTDTQYF. The CDR3 nucleotides read TGTGCCAGTAGTATAGATCGCCTAGCGGGAGGACGCACAGATACGCAGTATTTT.

The chain links TRBV30 to TRBJ2-1, with D tentatively TRBD1 (7 bases). CDR1 and CDR2 (germline): GTSNPN, SVGIG (reference sequence). Trimming stripped 3 bases from V and 2 bases from J, with 11 bases between. The CDR3 has 14 residues. CDR3 sequence: CAWRRDSTYNEQFF. CDR3 bases: TGTGCCTGGAGGCGGGACAGTACCTACAATGAGCAGTTCTTC.

The V gene is TRBV28, the J gene TRBJ2-2, with 11 bases fitting TRBD2. Germline assignment: CDR1 MDHEN and CDR2 SYDVKM. V was pared by 10 bases and J by 4 bases, with 17 bases of the junction left unmatched. This CDR3 is 18 amino acids long. The CDR3 loop is CATGIHIAGGLVTGELFF. CDR3 bases: TGTGCCACCGGAATACACATAGCGGGAGGGTTAGTCACCGGGGAGCTGTTTTTT. The full variable domain, its missing parts supplied by reference TRBV28 and TRBJ2-2, is DVKVTQSSRYLVKRTGEKVFLECVQDMDHENMFWYRQDPGLGLRLIYFSYDVKMKEKGDIPEGYSVSREKKERFSLILESASTNQTSMYLCATGIHIAGGLVTGELFFGEGSRLTVL.

The chain links TRBV5-1 to TRBJ2-5, with 10 bases that match TRBD1. CDR1 is SGHRS and CDR2 is YFSETQ in the germline V gene. Trimming took 4 bases from V and 4 from J; bases not matched to a gene: 7. CDR3 length: 15 amino acids. The CDR3, as DNA: TGCGCCAGCAGCCCCGGGACAGGGGTACCAGAGACCCAGTACTTC. This translates into CASSPGTGVPETQYF.

This chain links TRBV3-1 (or the pseudogene TRBV3-2) with TRBJ2-1; 7 bases align to TRBD2. Germline V gene data show CDR1 as LGHDT and CDR2 as YNNKEL (reference sequence). Trimming removed 4 bases from V and 6 bases from J; junction bases left unmatched: 9. The CDR3 extends over 15 amino acids. CDR3 in amino acids: CASSLSGHPPNEQFF. The CDR3 DNA reads TGTGCCAGCAGCCTTAGCGGGCACCCGCCCAATGAGCAGTTCTTC.

The gene calls are TRBV5-5 and TRBJ1-4, with 9 positions matching TRBD1. The CDR3 length is 17 residues. Germline CDR1 reads SGHKS; CDR2 reads YYEKEE (reference sequence). The V segment lost 3 bases and the J segment 8 bases; nucleotides outside the gene matches: 14. Here the CDR3 reads CASSSRDRDNYSEKLFF. The CDR3 region has the DNA TGTGCCAGCAGCTCCCGGGACAGGGACAACTATTCAGAAAAACTGTTTTTT.

The genes are TRBV19 and TRBJ2-3; 12 bases line up with TRBD2. V was clipped by 7 bases and J by 1 base; unmatched bases: 3. CDR1 and CDR2 from the germline V gene are LNHDA and SQIVND (reference sequence). The CDR3 extends over 15 amino acids. In DNA form, the CDR3 reads TGTGCCAGTACCCCTAGCGGGAGGGGCACAGATACGCAGTATTTT. It codes for CASTPSGRGTDTQYF.

The chain combines TRBV7-2 with TRBJ2-7; 8 positions match TRBD1. The CDR3 is 15 residues long. Germline loops: CDR1 SGHTA, CDR2 FQGNSA. The trim removed 5 bases at V and 2 bases at J, leaving 8 bases unmatched. The CDR3 here is CASSPPRTGPYEQYF. CDR3 in DNA: TGTGCCAGCAGCCCCCCGAGGACAGGGCCCTACGAGCAGTACTTC.

The rearrangement links TRBV28 to TRBJ1-1; D call uncertain. Trimming left V 6 bases short and J 3 bases short, with 11 bases between. CDR3 length equals 13 residues. The germline V gene encodes CDR1 MDHEN and CDR2 SYDVKM. The CDR3: CASRGSTHTEAFF. DNA of the CDR3: TGTGCCAGCAGGGGGAGTACCCACACTGAAGCTTTCTTT.